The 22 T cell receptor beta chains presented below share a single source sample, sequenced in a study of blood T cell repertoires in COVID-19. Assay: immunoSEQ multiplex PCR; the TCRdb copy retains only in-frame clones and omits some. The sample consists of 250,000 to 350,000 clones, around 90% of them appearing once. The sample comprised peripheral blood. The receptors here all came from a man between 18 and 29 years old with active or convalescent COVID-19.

CDR3 sequence reads: CASSRRGVERSGANVLTF. CDR3 bases: TGTGCCAGCAGTCGTCGGGGGGTAGAACGGTCTGGGGCCAACGTCCTGACTTTC. The chain joins TRBV13 to TRBJ2-6, with 7 bases aligning to TRBD2. Germline V gene lookup returns CDR1 PRHDT and CDR2 FYEKMQ (reference sequence). Trimming removed 6 bases from V and 1 base from J; junction bases left unmatched: 12. CDR3 length: 18 amino acids.

CDR3 nucleotide sequence: TGTGCCAGCAGCCAGGATGCCGTAGCGGGAGGGCGGTCTGATACGCAGTATTTT. Its protein product is CASSQDAVAGGRSDTQYF. The chain joins TRBV3-1 (or the pseudogene TRBV3-2) to TRBJ2-3; 11 bases fit TRBD2. V shed 3 bases and J 6 bases; nucleotides not matched to a gene: 14. The CDR3 extends over 18 amino acids. Per germline, CDR1 LGHDT and CDR2 YNNKEL (reference sequence).

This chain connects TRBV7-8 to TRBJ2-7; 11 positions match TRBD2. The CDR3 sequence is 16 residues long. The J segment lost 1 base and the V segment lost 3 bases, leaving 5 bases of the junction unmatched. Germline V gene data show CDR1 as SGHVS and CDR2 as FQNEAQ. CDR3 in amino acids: CASSFSSGRASYEQYF. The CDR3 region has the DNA TGTGCCAGCAGCTTCAGTAGCGGGAGGGCTTCCTACGAGCAGTACTTC.

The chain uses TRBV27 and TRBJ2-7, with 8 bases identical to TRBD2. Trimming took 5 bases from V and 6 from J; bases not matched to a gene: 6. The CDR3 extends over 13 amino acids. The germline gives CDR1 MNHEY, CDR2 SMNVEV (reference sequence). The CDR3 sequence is CASSLGLATEQYF. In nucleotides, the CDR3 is TGTGCCAGCAGTCTCGGACTAGCCACCGAGCAGTACTTC.

The CDR3 sequence is CASSSTSFHEQYF. The CDR3 DNA follows: TGTGCCAGCAGCTCCACCAGTTTCCACGAGCAGTACTTC. This rearrangement joins TRBV7-9 to TRBJ2-7; D ambiguous. In germline, CDR1 is SEHNR, CDR2 FQNEAQ (reference sequence). Trimming removed 4 bases from V and 5 bases from J, with 12 bases in between. This CDR3 has 13 residues.

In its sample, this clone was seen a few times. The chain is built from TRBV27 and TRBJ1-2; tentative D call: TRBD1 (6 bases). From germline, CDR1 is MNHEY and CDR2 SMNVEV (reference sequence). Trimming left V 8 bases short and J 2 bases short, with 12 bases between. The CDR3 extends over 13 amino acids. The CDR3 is CASSSRGNYGYTF. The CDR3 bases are TGTGCCAGCTCAAGTAGGGGGAACTATGGCTACACCTTC.

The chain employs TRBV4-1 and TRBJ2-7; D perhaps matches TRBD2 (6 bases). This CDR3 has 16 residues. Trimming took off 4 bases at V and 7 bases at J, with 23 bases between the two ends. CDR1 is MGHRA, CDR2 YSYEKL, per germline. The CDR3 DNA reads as TGCGCCAGCAGCCCCTATGGGGGGACTCCTTCTTTGGAGCAGTACTTC. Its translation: CASSPYGGTPSLEQYF.

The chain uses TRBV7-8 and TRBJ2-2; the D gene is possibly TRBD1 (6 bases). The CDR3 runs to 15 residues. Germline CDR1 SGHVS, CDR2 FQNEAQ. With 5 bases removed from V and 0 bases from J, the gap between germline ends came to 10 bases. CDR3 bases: TGTGCCAGCAGCACTAGGACAGCGAACACCGGGGAGCTGTTTTTT. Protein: CASSTRTANTGELFF.

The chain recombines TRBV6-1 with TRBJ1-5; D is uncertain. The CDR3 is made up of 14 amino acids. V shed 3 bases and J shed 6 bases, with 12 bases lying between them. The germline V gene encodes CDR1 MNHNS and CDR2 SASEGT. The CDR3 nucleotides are TGTGCCAGCAGTGACATGGTTCGCGGTCAGCCCCAGCATTTT. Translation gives CASSDMVRGQPQHF.

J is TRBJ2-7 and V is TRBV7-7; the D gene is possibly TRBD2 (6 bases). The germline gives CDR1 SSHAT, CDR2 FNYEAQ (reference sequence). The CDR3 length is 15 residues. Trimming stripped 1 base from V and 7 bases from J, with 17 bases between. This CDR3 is CASSLGSASDGEQYF. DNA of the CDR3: TGTGCCAGCAGCTTAGGGTCGGCTAGCGATGGGGAGCAGTACTTC. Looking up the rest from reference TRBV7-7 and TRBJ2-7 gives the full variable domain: GAGVSQSPRYKVTKRGQDVTLRCDPISSHATLYWYQQALGQGPEFLTYFNYEAQPDKSGLPSDRFSAERPEGSISTLTIQRTEQRDSAMYRCASSLGSASDGEQYFGPGTRLTVT.

The CDR3: CASSYRLSYEQYF. CDR3 in DNA: TGTGCCAGCAGTTACAGGCTCTCCTACGAGCAGTACTTC. The chain couples TRBV12-3 or TRBV12-4 to TRBJ2-7, with TRBD1 as a possible D gene (5 bases). Trimming removed 4 bases from V and 0 bases from J, with 7 bases in between. CDR3 length: 13 residues.

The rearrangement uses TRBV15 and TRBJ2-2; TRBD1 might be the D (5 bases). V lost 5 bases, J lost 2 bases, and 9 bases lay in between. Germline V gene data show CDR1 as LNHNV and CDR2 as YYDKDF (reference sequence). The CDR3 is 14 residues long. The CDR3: CATSFGANTGELFF. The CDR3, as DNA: TGTGCCACCAGCTTTGGGGCTAACACCGGGGAGCTGTTTTTT.

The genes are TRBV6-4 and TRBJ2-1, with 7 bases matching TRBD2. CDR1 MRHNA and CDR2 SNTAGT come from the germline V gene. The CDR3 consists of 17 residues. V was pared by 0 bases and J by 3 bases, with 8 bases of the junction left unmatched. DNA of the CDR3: TGTGCCAGCAGTGACTCCTCGGGAGGCCACAGCTACAATGAGCAGTTCTTC. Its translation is CASSDSSGGHSYNEQFF.

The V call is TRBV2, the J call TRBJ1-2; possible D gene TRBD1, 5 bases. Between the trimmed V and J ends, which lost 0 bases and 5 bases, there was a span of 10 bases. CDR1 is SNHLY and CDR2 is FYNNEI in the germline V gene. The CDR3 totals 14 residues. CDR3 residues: CASSEALGGYGYTF. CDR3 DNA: TGTGCCAGCAGTGAAGCGCTGGGGGGGTATGGCTACACCTTC.

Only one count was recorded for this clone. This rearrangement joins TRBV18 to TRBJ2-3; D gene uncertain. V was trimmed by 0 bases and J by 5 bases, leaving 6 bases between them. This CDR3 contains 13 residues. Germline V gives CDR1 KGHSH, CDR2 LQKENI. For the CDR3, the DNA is TGTGCCAGCTCACCACCAGCTGGAGATACGCAGTATTTT. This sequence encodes CASSPPAGDTQYF.

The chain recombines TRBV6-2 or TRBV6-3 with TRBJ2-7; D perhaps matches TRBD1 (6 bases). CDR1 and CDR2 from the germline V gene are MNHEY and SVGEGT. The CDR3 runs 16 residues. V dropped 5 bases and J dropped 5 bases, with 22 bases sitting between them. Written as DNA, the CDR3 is TGTGCCAGCAGTACGCCGGGACATAAGGTTTCGCACGAGCAGTACTTC. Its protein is CASSTPGHKVSHEQYF.

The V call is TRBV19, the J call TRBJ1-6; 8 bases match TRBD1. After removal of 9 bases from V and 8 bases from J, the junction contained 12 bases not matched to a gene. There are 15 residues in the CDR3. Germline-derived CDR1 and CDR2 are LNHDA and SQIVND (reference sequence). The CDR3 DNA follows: TGTGCCAGCACCGACAGGGGCTTTGGCTATTCACCCCTCCACTTT. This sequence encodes CASTDRGFGYSPLHF.

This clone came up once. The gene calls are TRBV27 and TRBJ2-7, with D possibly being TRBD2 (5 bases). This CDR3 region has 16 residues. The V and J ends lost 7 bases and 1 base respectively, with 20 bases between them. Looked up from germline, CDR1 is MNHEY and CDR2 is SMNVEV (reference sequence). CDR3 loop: CASTSLRVAGSYEQYF. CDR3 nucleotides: TGTGCCAGCACAAGCCTCCGGGTCGCGGGTTCCTACGAGCAGTACTTC.

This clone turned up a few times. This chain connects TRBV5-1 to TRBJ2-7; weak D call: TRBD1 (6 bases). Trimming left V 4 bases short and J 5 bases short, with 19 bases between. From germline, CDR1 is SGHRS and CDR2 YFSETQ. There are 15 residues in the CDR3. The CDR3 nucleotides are TGCGCCAGCAGCCCTGAGCACAGGGACGGGCACGAGCAGTACTTC. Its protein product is CASSPEHRDGHEQYF. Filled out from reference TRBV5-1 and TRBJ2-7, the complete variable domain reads KAGVTQTPRYLIKTRGQQVTLSCSPISGHRSVSWYQQTPGQGLQFLFEYFSETQRNKGNFPGRFSGRQFSNSRSEMNVSTLELGDSALYLCASSPEHRDGHEQYFGPGTRLTVT.

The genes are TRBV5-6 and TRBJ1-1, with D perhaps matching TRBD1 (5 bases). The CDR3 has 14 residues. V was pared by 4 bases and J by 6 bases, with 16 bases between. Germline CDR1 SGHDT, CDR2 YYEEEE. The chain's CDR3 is CASSMSNRFPEAFF. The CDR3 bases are TGTGCCAGCAGCATGAGTAACAGGTTCCCTGAAGCTTTCTTT.

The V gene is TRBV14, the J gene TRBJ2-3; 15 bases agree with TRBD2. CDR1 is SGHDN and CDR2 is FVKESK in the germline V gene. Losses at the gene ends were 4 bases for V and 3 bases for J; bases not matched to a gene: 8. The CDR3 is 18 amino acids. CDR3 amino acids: CASSRGLAGGPRTDTQYF. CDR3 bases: TGTGCCAGCAGCCGCGGACTAGCGGGGGGGCCTCGAACAGATACGCAGTATTTT.

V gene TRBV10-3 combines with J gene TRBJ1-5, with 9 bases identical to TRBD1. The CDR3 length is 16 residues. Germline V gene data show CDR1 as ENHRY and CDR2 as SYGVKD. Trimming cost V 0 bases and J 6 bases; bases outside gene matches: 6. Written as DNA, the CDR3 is TGTGCCATCAGTGAGTCGGGGGGACAGGGACGTCAGCCCCAGCATTTT. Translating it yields CAISESGGQGRQPQHF.